The 25 T cell receptor beta chains listed next were all sequenced from one sample in a study of blood T cell repertoires in COVID-19. Produced via immunoSEQ multiplex PCR; TCRdb's table is partial and in-frame only. The table includes a few hundred thousand clones, roughly 90% detected once. The sample was PBMCs or T cells enriched from blood (not recorded which). Every receptor here comes from a woman in her 30s who had recovered from COVID-19.

This chain connects TRBV2 to TRBJ2-5; 9 positions match TRBD1. The CDR3 is made up of 14 amino acids. The trim removed 3 bases at V and 7 bases at J, leaving 6 bases unmatched. Germline V CDR1 and CDR2: SNHLY, FYNNEI. The chain's CDR3 is CASSDRTGEGTQYF. DNA of the CDR3: TGTGCCAGCAGTGACAGGACAGGGGAGGGGACCCAGTACTTC.

V usage is TRBV6-1 and J usage is TRBJ1-6; 9 positions match TRBD1. Germline V gene sequence: CDR1 MNHNS, CDR2 SASEGT. The trim removed 4 bases at V and 0 bases at J, leaving 1 base unmatched. This CDR3 comprises 16 residues. CDR3 amino acids: CASSVTGGSYNSPLHF. CDR3 DNA: TGTGCCAGCAGTGTGACAGGGGGCTCCTATAATTCACCCCTCCACTTT.

The chain carries TRBV7-2 and TRBJ2-7; 9 nucleotides align to TRBD2. The CDR3 is 16 amino acids. Germline values: CDR1 SGHTA, CDR2 FQGNSA. V trimming: 3 bases; J trimming: 1 base; junction bases outside the gene matches: 7. The CDR3 protein is CASSLGSSGASYEQYF. CDR3 nucleotide sequence: TGTGCCAGCAGCTTGGGATCTAGCGGGGCGTCCTACGAGCAGTACTTC.

The chain uses TRBV11-2 and TRBJ1-1; D gene ambiguous. Between the trimmed V and J ends, which lost 0 bases and 1 base, there was a span of 3 bases. The CDR3 contains 13 residues. Germline lookup yields CDR1 SGHAT and CDR2 FQNNGV. This CDR3 reads CASSLEANTEAFF. In DNA, the CDR3 is TGTGCCAGCAGCTTAGAGGCGAACACTGAAGCTTTCTTT.

V is TRBV10-3 and J is TRBJ2-7, with TRBD1 matching over 8 bases. The length of the CDR3 is 15 residues. CDR1 and CDR2 from the germline V gene are ENHRY and SYGVKD. Losses at the gene ends were 3 bases for V and 7 bases for J; bases not matched to a gene: 11. The CDR3 sequence: CAISDRDRRGNEQYF. CDR3 in DNA: TGTGCCATCAGTGACCGGGACAGGAGGGGGAATGAGCAGTACTTC.

CDR3 loop: CASSLGGIYGYTF. DNA for the CDR3: TGTGCCAGCAGTTTAGGGGGGATCTATGGCTACACCTTC. The chain links TRBV28 to TRBJ1-2; perhaps TRBD1 as D (5 bases). Deletions cut 2 bases from V and 4 bases from J, with 8 bases between. Per germline, CDR1 MDHEN and CDR2 SYDVKM. The CDR3 has 13 amino acids.

This chain uses TRBV7-2 with TRBJ2-7; D is ambiguous. The V end lost 0 bases, the J end lost 3 bases, and 9 bases lay between the germline ends. This CDR3 contains 14 residues. From germline, CDR1 is SGHTA and CDR2 FQGNSA. CDR3 nucleotides: TGTGCCAGCAGCTTAGCAACGGGTTACTACGAGCAGTACTTC. Protein: CASSLATGYYEQYF. The whole variable domain, remainder taken from reference TRBV7-2 and TRBJ2-7, is GAGVSQSPSNKVTEKGKDVELRCDPISGHTALYWYRQSLGQGLEFLIYFQGNSAPDKSGLPSDRFSAERTGGSVSTLTIQRTQQEDSAVYLCASSLATGYYEQYFGPGTRLTVT.

V and J are TRBV18 and TRBJ2-5; tentative D call: TRBD2 (6 bases). Looked up from germline, CDR1 is KGHSH and CDR2 is LQKENI. CDR3 size: 14 residues. The V end was cut by 1 base, the J end by 1 base, with 7 bases between. For the CDR3, the DNA is TGTGCCAGCTCACCACTAGCGGCCCAAGAGACCCAGTACTTC. Protein: CASSPLAAQETQYF.

CDR3 region: CASSMGQGSTNEKLFF. The CDR3 coding sequence is TGTGCCAGCAGTATGGGACAGGGGTCAACTAATGAAAAACTGTTTTTT. The rearrangement joins TRBV2 to TRBJ1-4, with 10 bases matching TRBD1. The CDR3 is made up of 16 amino acids. Germline V gene sequence: CDR1 SNHLY, CDR2 FYNNEI. J was trimmed by 0 bases and V by 5 bases; bases with no gene match: 3.

This clone was observed a handful of times. V gene TRBV19 combines with J gene TRBJ1-1; the D is unclear. Between the trimmed V and J ends, which lost 3 bases and 0 bases, there was a span of 11 bases. This CDR3 comprises 15 residues. Germline CDR1 is LNHDA and CDR2 is SQIVND (reference sequence). Here the CDR3 DNA reads TGTGCCAGTAGTATGAGCGGCAGGATGAACACTGAAGCTTTCTTT. Protein sequence: CASSMSGRMNTEAFF.

The chain recombines TRBV28 with TRBJ2-7; 7 bases agree with TRBD1. CDR3 length equals 14 residues. In germline, CDR1 is MDHEN, CDR2 SYDVKM. V lost 7 bases to trimming and J lost 2 bases; unmatched junction nucleotides: 8. CDR3 sequence reads: CASTNTGAPYEQYF. The CDR3 coding sequence is TGTGCCAGCACCAATACAGGGGCGCCCTACGAGCAGTACTTC.

This sequence joins TRBV3-1 (or the pseudogene TRBV3-2) and TRBJ1-2, with a weak D call TRBD1 (6 bases). The CDR3 contains 13 residues. Looked up from germline, CDR1 is LGHDT and CDR2 is YNNKEL (reference sequence). V gave up 4 bases and J gave up 8 bases, with 14 bases separating them. In DNA form, the CDR3 reads TGTGCCAGCAGCCGCGCACAGGGCAACGGCTACACCTTC. Encoded protein: CASSRAQGNGYTF.

V is TRBV4-1 and J is TRBJ2-1, with 11 positions matching TRBD2. Germline V gene sequence: CDR1 MGHRA, CDR2 YSYEKL. Trimming at V came to 5 bases and at J to 9 bases, leaving 18 bases not matched to a gene. The CDR3 is made up of 18 amino acids. The CDR3 bases are TGCGCCAGCAGCTCCGAGGGTAGCGGGGGGGCCAGATTTCGTGAGCAGTTCTTC. This codes for CASSSEGSGGARFREQFF.

The rearrangement links TRBV11-2 to TRBJ1-2, with 7 bases aligning to TRBD1. After removal of 5 bases from V and 3 bases from J, the junction contained 3 bases not matched to a gene. Germline CDR1 SGHAT, CDR2 FQNNGV. The CDR3 is 13 residues long. The CDR3 DNA reads as TGTGCCAGCAGCCCAGGGACAGACTATGGCTACACCTTC. This gives the protein CASSPGTDYGYTF.

This chain connects TRBV6-2 or TRBV6-3 to TRBJ1-2, with D perhaps TRBD1 (6 bases). The CDR3 loop spans 13 amino acids. CDR1 and CDR2 from the germline V gene are MNHEY and SVGEGT. Trimming shortened V by 6 bases and J by 2 bases, and 10 bases separated the two germline ends. CDR3 bases: TGTGCCAGCAGCAGGACAGCAAACTATGGCTACACCTTC. It yields the protein CASSRTANYGYTF.

The chain is built from TRBV11-2 and TRBJ2-1; TRBD2 aligns across 9 bases. The germline gives CDR1 SGHAT, CDR2 FQNNGV. The ends lost 2 bases at V and 3 bases at J; junction bases unmatched: 2. This CDR3 spans 15 amino acids. The CDR3 loop is CASSLIAGDYNEQFF. The CDR3 DNA is TGTGCCAGCAGCTTAATAGCGGGGGACTACAATGAGCAGTTCTTC.

The V call is TRBV3-1 (or the pseudogene TRBV3-2), the J call TRBJ1-3; D is perhaps TRBD1 (5 bases). The germline V gene encodes CDR1 LGHDT and CDR2 YNNKEL (reference sequence). V was shortened by 1 base and J by 0 bases, with 10 bases between the two germline ends. The length of the CDR3 is 16 residues. The chain's CDR3 is CASSQGVTGSGNTIYF. The DNA for the CDR3 is TGTGCCAGCAGCCAAGGGGTAACAGGCTCTGGAAACACCATATATTTT.

The V call is TRBV30, the J call TRBJ2-2; D remains ambiguous. Trimming removed 4 bases at V and 6 bases at J, with 12 bases between. CDR1 is GTSNPN, CDR2 SVGIG, per germline (reference sequence). The CDR3 extends over 13 amino acids. CDR3 sequence (DNA): TGTGCCTGGAACCCCCGGGTGGCCGGGGAGCTGTTTTTT. Its protein is CAWNPRVAGELFF.

The V call is TRBV7-2, the J call TRBJ2-2, with D tentatively TRBD1 (6 bases). The ends were cut back, 2 bases at V and 4 bases at J, with 11 bases in the middle. Germline V CDR1 and CDR2: SGHTA, FQGNSA. The CDR3 runs to 15 residues. The CDR3 DNA reads TGTGCCAGCAGCTTACCGGGACACAGCACCGGGGAGCTGTTTTTT. The encoded protein is CASSLPGHSTGELFF.

V is TRBV6-4 and J is TRBJ1-5, with 8 nucleotides matching TRBD1. Germline trimming cut 0 bases from V and 0 bases from J; bases unmatched to any gene: 13. CDR3 length equals 20 residues. Germline V gene sequence: CDR1 MRHNA, CDR2 SNTAGT. CDR3 nucleotides: TGTGCCAGCAGTGACTCGGGGGGCAGGGGGCCAACGGATAGCAATCAGCCCCAGCATTTT. It encodes CASSDSGGRGPTDSNQPQHF.

This chain links TRBV29-1 with TRBJ1-1; maybe TRBD1 (5 bases). CDR1 and CDR2 from the germline V gene are SQVTM and ANQGSEA. The V end lost 3 bases, the J end lost 0 bases, and 14 bases lay between the germline ends. The CDR3 has 15 amino acids. CDR3 coding DNA: TGCAGCGTTGACGGGGGGATCGAGATGAACACTGAAGCTTTCTTT. Translation gives CSVDGGIEMNTEAFF.

V is TRBV27 and J is TRBJ2-3; 13 bases map to TRBD2. The CDR3 runs 17 residues. J lost 4 bases, V lost 6 bases, and 10 bases had no gene match. Germline assignment: CDR1 MNHEY and CDR2 SMNVEV (reference sequence). The CDR3 DNA reads as TGTGCCAGCAGACCTACTAGCGGGGGGGCGTTTTCAGATACGCAGTATTTT. Amino acids: CASRPTSGGAFSDTQYF.

CDR3 residues: CASSSPTGADTEAFF. CDR3 nucleotides: TGTGCCAGCTCATCCCCAACAGGGGCCGACACTGAAGCTTTCTTT. The chain is built from TRBV5-6 and TRBJ1-1; the match to TRBD1 covers 7 bases. V was clipped by 7 bases and J by 3 bases; unmatched bases: 12. The germline CDR1 and CDR2 sequences are SGHDT and YYEEEE. This CDR3 comprises 15 residues.

The chain recombines TRBV6-5 with TRBJ2-2, with 9 bases identical to TRBD1. CDR3 length: 14 residues. Germline-derived CDR1 and CDR2 are MNHEY and SVGAGI. Trimming at V came to 6 bases and at J to 5 bases, leaving 4 bases not matched to a gene. CDR3 residues: CASRTGGLTGELFF. CDR3 nucleotides: TGTGCCAGCAGGACAGGGGGTCTTACCGGGGAGCTGTTTTTT.

The rearrangement links TRBV7-9 to TRBJ2-7, with D tentatively TRBD2 (6 bases). Trimming pared 6 bases from V and 3 bases from J, leaving 21 bases between. There are 16 residues in the CDR3. Germline CDR1 and CDR2: SEHNR and FQNEAQ (reference sequence). The CDR3 reads CASSLGLPDSLYEQYF. CDR3 DNA sequence: TGTGCCAGCAGTTTGGGACTTCCCGACTCCCTCTACGAGCAGTACTTC.